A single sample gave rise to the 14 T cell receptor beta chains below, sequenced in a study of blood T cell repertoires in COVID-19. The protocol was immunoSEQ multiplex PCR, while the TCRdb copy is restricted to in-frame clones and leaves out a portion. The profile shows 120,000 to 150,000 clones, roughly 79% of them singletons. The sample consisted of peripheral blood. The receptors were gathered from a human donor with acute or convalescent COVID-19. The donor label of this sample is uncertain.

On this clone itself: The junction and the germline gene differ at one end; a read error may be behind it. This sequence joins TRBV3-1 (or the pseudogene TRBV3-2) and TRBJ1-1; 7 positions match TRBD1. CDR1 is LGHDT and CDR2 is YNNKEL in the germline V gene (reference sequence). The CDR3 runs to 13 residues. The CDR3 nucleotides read TGTGCCAGCACTACCAGTGGGACAGCCGGTAGGATCTTT. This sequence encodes CASTTSGTAGRIF.

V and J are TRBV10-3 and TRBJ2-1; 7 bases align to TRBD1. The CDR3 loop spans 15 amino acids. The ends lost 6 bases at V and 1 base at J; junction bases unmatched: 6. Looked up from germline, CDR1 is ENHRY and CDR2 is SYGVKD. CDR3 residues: CAIRRGHRSYNEQFF. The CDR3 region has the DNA TGTGCCATCAGGAGGGGGCATCGGTCCTACAATGAGCAGTTCTTC.

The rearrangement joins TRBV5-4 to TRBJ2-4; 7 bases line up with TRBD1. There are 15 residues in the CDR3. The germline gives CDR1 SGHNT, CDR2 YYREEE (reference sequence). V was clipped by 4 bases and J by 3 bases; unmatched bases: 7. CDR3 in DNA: TGTGCCAGCAGCCCCCCGGGACAGAGCAAAAACATTCAGTACTTC. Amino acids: CASSPPGQSKNIQYF.

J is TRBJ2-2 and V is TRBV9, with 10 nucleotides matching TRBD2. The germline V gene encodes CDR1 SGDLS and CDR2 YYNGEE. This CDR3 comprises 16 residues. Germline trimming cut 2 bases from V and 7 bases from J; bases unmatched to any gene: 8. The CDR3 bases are TGTGCCAGCAGCGTCCCTAGCGGGGGTATTGGCGGGGAGCTGTTTTTT. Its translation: CASSVPSGGIGGELFF. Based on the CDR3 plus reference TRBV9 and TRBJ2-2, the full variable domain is DSGVTQTPKHLITATGQRVTLRCSPRSGDLSVYWYQQSLDQGLQFLIQYYNGEERAKGNILERFSAQQFPDLHSELNLSSLELGDSALYFCASSVPSGGIGGELFFGEGSRLTVL.

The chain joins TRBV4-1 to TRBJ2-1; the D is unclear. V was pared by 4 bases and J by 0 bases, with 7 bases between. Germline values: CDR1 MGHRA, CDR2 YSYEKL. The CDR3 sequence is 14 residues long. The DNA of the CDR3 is TGCGCCAGCAGCCGGTTGAGCTCCTACAATGAGCAGTTCTTC. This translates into CASSRLSSYNEQFF.

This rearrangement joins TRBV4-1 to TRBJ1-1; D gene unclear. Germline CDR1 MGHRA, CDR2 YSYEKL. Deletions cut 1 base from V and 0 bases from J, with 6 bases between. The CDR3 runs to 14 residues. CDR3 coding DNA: TGCGCCAGCAGCCAAGGCGGGATGAACACTGAAGCTTTCTTT. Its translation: CASSQGGMNTEAFF.

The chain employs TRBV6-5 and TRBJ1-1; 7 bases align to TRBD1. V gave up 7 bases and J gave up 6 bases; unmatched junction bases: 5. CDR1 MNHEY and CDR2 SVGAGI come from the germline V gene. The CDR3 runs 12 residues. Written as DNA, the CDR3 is TGTGCCAGCATCGGGACAGCGGCTGAAGCTTTCTTT. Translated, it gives CASIGTAAEAFF.

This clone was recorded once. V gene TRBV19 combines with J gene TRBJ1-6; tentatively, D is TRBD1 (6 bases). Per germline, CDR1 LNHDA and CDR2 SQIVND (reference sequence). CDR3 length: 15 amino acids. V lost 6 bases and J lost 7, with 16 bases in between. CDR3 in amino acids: CASRIPGERNSPLHF. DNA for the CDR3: TGTGCCAGTAGAATCCCAGGGGAAAGGAATTCACCCCTCCACTTT.

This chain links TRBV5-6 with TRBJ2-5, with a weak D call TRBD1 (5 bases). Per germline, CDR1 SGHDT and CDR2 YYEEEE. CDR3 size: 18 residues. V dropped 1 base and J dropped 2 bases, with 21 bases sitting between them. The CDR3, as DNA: TGTGCCAGCAGCTTGCTTAGCAGGGCTTTGGGTCTGCAAGAGACCCAGTACTTC. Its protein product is CASSLLSRALGLQETQYF.

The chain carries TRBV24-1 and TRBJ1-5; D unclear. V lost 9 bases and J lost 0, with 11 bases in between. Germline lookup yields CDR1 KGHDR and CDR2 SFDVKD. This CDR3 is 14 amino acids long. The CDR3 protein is CATSSGYSNQPQHF. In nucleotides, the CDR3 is TGTGCCACCTCTTCAGGTTATAGCAATCAGCCCCAGCATTTT.

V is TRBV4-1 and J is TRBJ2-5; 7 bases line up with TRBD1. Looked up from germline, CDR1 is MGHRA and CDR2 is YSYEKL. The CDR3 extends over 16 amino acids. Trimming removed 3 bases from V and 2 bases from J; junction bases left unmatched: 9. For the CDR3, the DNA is TGCGCCAGCAGCCAGGAAACAGGGGTATGGCAAGAGACCCAGTACTTC. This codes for CASSQETGVWQETQYF.

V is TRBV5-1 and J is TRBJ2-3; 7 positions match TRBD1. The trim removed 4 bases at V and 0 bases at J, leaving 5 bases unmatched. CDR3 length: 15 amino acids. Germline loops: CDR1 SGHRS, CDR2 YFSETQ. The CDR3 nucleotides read TGCGCCAGCAGCGGGGGACAGTTAAGCACAGATACGCAGTATTTT. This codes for CASSGGQLSTDTQYF. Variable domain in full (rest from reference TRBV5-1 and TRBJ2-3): KAGVTQTPRYLIKTRGQQVTLSCSPISGHRSVSWYQQTPGQGLQFLFEYFSETQRNKGNFPGRFSGRQFSNSRSEMNVSTLELGDSALYLCASSGGQLSTDTQYFGPGTRLTVL.

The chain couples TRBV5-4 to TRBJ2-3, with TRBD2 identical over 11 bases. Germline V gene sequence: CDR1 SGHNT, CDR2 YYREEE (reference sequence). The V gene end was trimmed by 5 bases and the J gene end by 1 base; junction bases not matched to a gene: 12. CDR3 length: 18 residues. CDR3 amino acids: CASSYNQISGGGTDTQYF. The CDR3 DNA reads TGTGCCAGCAGTTACAATCAAATTAGCGGGGGGGGCACAGATACGCAGTATTTT.

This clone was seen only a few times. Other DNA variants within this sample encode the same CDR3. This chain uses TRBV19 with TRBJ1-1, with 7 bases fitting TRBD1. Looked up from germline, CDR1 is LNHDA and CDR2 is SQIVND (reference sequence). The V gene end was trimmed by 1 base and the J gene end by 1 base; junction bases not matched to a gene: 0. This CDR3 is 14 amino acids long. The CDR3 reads CASSIGQGNTEAFF. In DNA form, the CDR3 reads TGTGCCAGTAGTATAGGACAGGGGAACACTGAAGCTTTCTTT.